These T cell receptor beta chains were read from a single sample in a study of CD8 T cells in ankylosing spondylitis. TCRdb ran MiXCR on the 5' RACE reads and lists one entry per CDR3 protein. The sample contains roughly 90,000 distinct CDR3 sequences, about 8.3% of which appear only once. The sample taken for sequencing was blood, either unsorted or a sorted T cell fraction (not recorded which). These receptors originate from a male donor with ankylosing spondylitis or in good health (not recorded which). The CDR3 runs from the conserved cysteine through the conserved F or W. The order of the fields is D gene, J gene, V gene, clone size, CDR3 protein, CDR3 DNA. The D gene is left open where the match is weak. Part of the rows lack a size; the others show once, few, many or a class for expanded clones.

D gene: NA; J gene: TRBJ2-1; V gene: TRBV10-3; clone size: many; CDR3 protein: CATLFSDYHEQFF; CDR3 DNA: TGTGCCACCCTATTTAGCGATTACCATGAGCAGTTCTTC
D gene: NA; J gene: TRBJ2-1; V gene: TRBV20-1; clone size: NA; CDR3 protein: CSARVGSSYNEQFF; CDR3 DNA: TGCAGTGCTAGGGTTGGGAGCTCCTACAATGAGCAGTTCTTC
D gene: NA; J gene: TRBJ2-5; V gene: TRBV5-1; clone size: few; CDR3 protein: CASSLAKGGEETQYF; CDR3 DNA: TGCGCCAGCAGCTTGGCGAAAGGCGGAGAAGAGACCCAGTACTTC
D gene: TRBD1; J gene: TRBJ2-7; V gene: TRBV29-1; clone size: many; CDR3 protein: CSEPGQGCRQYF; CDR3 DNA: TGCAGCGAGCCGGGACAGGGGTGTCGGCAGTACTTC
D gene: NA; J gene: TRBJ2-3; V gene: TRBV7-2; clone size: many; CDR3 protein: CASSLQGTDTQYF; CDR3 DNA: TGTGCCAGCAGCCTCCAGGGCACAGATACGCAGTATTTT
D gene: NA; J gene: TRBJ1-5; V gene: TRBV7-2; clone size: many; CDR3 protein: CASSLMFRGSQPQHF; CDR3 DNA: TGTGCCAGCAGCTTAATGTTCCGAGGTAGTCAGCCCCAGCATTTT
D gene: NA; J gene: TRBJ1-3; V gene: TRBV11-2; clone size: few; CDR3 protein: CASSPVGTGPISGNTIYF; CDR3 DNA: TGTGCCAGCAGCCCTGTGGGGACGGGACCGATCTCTGGAAACACCATATATTTT
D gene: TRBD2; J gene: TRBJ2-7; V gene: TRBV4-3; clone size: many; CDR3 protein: CASSQDRTSGAFEQYF; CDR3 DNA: TGCGCCAGCAGCCAAGATCGGACTAGCGGGGCTTTCGAGCAGTACTTC
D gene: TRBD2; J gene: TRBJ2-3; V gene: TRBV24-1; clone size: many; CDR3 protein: CATSDGRLAGGSTDTQYF; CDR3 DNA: TGTGCCACCAGTGACGGTAGACTAGCGGGAGGTAGCACAGATACGCAGTATTTT
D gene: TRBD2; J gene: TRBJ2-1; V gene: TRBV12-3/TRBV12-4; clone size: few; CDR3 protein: CASRPLAPSSYNEQFF; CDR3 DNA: TGTGCCAGCAGACCACTAGCGCCGAGCTCCTACAATGAGCAGTTCTTC
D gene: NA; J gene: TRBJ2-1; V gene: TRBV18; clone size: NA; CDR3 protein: CASSPSSGPGLMLNEQFF; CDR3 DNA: TGTGCCAGCTCACCAAGTTCAGGCCCGGGACTGATGCTTAATGAGCAGTTCTTC
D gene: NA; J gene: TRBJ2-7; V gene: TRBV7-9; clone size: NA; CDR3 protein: CASSFPSYYEQYF; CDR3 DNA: TGTGCCAGCAGCTTTCCCAGCTACTACGAGCAGTACTTC
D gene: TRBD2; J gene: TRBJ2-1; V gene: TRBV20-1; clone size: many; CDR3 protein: CSAGTSGRAYNEQFF; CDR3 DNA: TGCAGTGCGGGGACTAGCGGCCGAGCCTACAATGAGCAGTTCTTC
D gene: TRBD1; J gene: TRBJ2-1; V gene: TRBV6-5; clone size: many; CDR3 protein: CASSYRQGEYNEQFF; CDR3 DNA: TGTGCCAGCAGTTACCGTCAGGGGGAATACAATGAGCAGTTCTTC
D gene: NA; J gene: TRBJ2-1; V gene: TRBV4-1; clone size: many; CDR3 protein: CASSQETVYNEQFF; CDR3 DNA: TGCGCCAGCAGCCAAGAAACTGTCTACAATGAGCAGTTCTTC
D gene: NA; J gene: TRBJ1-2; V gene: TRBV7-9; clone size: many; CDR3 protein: CASSLKGVGGYTF; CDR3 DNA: TGTGCCAGCAGCTTAAAGGGAGTAGGTGGCTACACCTTC
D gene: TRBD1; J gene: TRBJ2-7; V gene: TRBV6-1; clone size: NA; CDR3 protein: CASSESVGGIFYEQYF; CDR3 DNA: TGTGCCAGCAGTGAATCGGTAGGGGGCATATTCTACGAGCAGTACTTC
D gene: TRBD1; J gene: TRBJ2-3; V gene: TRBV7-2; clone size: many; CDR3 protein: CASSFDVLQGVYF; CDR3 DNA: TGTGCCAGCAGCTTTGACGTACTGCAGGGGGTGTATTTT
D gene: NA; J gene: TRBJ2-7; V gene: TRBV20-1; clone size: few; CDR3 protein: CSARRGGGAIYEQYF; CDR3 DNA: TGCAGTGCTAGAAGGGGCGGCGGGGCAATCTACGAGCAGTACTTC
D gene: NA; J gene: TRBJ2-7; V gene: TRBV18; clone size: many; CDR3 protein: CASSPRQGHYEQYF; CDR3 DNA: TGTGCCAGCTCACCTAGGCAGGGCCACTACGAGCAGTACTTC
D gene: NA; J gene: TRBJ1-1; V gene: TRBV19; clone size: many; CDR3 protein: CASSMAARSTEAFF; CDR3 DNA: TGTGCCAGTAGTATGGCAGCCCGGTCCACTGAAGCTTTCTTT
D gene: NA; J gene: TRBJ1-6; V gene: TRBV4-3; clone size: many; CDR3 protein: CASSQDPAGERSNSPLHF; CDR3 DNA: TGCGCCAGCAGCCAAGATCCGGCAGGGGAAAGAAGTAATTCACCCCTCCACTTT
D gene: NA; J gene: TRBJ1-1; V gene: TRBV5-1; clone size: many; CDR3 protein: CASSLVGISNTEAFF; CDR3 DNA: TGCGCCAGCAGCTTGGTGGGTATTTCGAACACTGAAGCTTTCTTT
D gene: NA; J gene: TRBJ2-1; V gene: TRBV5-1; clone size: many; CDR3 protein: CASSFAGTSYNEQFF; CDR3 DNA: TGCGCCAGCAGCTTTGCGGGTACCTCCTACAATGAGCAGTTCTTC
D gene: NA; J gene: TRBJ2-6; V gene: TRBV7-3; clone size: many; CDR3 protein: CASSFPGTVSGANVLTF; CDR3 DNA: TGTGCCAGCAGCTTTCCCGGGACGGTCTCTGGGGCCAACGTCCTGACTTTC
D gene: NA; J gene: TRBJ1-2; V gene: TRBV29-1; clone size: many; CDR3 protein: CSVHPTRDDYGYTF; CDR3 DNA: TGCAGCGTCCATCCTACGCGGGACGACTATGGCTACACCTTC
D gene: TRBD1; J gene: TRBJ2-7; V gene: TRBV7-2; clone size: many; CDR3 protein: CASIFRKGAREQYF; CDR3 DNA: TGTGCCAGCATCTTTCGTAAGGGGGCGCGGGAGCAGTACTTC
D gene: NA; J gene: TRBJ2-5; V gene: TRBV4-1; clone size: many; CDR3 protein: CASSQDALETQYF; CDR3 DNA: TGCGCCAGCAGCCAAGATGCTCTTGAGACCCAGTACTTC
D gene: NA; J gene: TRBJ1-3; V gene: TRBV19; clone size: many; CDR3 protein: CASSSDLGDGNTIYF; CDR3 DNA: TGTGCCAGTAGTAGCGACCTAGGAGATGGAAACACCATATATTTT